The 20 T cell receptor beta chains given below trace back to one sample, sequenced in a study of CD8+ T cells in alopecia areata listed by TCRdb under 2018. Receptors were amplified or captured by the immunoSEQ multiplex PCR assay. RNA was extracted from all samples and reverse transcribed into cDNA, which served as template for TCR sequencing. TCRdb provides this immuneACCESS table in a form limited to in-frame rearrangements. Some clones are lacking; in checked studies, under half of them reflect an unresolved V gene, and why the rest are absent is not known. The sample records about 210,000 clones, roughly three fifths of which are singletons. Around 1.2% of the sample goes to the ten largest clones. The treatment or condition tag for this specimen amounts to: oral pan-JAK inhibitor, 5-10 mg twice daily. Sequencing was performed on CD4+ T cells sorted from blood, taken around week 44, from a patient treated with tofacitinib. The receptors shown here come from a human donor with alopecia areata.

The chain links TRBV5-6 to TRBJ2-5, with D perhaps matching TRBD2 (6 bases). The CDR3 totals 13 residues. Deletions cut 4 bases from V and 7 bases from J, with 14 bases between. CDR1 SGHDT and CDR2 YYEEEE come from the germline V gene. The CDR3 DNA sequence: TGTGCCAGCAGCCACGGGACTCCTCCGACCCAGTACTTC. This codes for CASSHGTPPTQYF.

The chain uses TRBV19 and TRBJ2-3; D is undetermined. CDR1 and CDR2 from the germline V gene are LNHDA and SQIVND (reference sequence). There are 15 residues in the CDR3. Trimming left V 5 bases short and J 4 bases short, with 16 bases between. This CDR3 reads CASSLGSPRADTQYF. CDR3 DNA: TGTGCCAGTAGTCTCGGTAGCCCAAGAGCAGATACGCAGTATTTT.

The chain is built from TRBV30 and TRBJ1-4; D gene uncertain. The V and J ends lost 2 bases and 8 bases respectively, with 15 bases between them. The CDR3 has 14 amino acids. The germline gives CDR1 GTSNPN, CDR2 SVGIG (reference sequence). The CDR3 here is CAWSTGRSREKLFF. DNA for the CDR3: TGTGCCTGGAGTACTGGGCGGTCCAGGGAAAAACTGTTTTTT.

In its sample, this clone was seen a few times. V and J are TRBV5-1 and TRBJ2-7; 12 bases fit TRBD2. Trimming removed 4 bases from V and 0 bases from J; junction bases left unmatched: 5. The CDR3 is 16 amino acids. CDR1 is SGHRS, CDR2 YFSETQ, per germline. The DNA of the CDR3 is TGCGCCAGCAGCCAGTGGACTAGCGGGATCTCCTACGAGCAGTACTTC. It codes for CASSQWTSGISYEQYF.

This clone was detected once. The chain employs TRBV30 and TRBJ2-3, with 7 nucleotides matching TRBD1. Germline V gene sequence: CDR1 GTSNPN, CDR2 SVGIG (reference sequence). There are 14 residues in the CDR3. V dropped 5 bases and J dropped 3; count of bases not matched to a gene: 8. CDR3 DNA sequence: TGTGCCTGGGGAAAGACCAGGGGGACAGATACGCAGTATTTT. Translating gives CAWGKTRGTDTQYF.

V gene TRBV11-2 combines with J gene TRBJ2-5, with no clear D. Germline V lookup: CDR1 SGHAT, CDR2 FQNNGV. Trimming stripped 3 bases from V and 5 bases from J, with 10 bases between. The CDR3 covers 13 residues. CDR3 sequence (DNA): TGTGCCAGCAGCTTGGCCTACGGGGAGACCCAGTACTTC. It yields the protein CASSLAYGETQYF. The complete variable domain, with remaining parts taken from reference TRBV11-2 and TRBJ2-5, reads EAGVAQSPRYKIIEKRQSVAFWCNPISGHATLYWYQQILGQGPKLLIQFQNNGVVDDSQLPKDRFSAERLKGVDSTLKIQPAKLEDSAVYLCASSLAYGETQYFGPGTRLLVL.

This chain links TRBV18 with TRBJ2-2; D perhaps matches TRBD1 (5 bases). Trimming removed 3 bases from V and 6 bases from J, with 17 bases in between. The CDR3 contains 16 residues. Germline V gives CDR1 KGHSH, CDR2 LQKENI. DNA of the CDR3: TGTGCCAGCTCACCTCTTCCAGGGCCCCCGGCCGGGGAGCTGTTTTTT. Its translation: CASSPLPGPPAGELFF.

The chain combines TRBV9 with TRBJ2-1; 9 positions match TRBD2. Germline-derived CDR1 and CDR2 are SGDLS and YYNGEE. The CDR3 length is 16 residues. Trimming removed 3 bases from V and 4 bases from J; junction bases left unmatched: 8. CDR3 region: CASSAPSGVSYNEQFF. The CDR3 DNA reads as TGTGCCAGCAGCGCTCCTAGCGGGGTATCTTACAATGAGCAGTTCTTC. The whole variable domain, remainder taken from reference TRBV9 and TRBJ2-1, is DSGVTQTPKHLITATGQRVTLRCSPRSGDLSVYWYQQSLDQGLQFLIQYYNGEERAKGNILERFSAQQFPDLHSELNLSSLELGDSALYFCASSAPSGVSYNEQFFGPGTRLTVL.

The CDR3: CASSLGDRASGNEQFF. CDR3 nucleotides: TGCGCCAGCAGCTTGGGGGACAGGGCAAGCGGGAATGAGCAGTTCTTC. V usage is TRBV5-1 and J usage is TRBJ2-1; 9 bases agree with TRBD1. Unmatched junction bases numbered 8, after V lost 0 bases and J lost 7 bases. Germline CDR1 and CDR2: SGHRS and YFSETQ. This CDR3 has 16 residues.

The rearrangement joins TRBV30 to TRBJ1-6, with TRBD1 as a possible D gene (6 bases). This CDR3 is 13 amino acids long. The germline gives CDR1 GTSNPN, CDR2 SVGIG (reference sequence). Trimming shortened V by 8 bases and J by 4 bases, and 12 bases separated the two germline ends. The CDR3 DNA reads TGTGCCGGGGAGGGACATTATAATTCACCCCTCCACTTT. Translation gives CAGEGHYNSPLHF.

CDR3 nucleotide sequence: TGTGCCAGTAGTATCCTGGGGACCAATTCACCCCTCCACTTT. Residues: CASSILGTNSPLHF. The rearrangement uses TRBV19 and TRBJ1-6; tentative D call: TRBD1 (5 bases). The CDR3 totals 14 residues. V gave up 3 bases and J gave up 7 bases, with 10 bases separating them. Germline assignment: CDR1 LNHDA and CDR2 SQIVND (reference sequence).

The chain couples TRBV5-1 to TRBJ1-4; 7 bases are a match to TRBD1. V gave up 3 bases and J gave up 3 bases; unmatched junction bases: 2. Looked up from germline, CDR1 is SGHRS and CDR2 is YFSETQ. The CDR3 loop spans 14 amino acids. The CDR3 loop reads CASSWGQPNEKLFF. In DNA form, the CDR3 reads TGCGCCAGCAGCTGGGGACAGCCTAATGAAAAACTGTTTTTT.

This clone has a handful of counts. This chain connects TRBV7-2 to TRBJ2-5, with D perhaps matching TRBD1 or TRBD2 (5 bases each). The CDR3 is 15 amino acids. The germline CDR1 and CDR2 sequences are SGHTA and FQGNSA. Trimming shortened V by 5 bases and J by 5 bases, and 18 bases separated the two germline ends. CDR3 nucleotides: TGTGCCAGCAGCCCCTTGCCCAGGGACCTGGAGACCCAGTACTTC. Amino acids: CASSPLPRDLETQYF.

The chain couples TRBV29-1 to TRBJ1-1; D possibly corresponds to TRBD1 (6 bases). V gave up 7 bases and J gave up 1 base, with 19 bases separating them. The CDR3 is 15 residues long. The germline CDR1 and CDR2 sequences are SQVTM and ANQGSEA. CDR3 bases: TGCAGCGGCGCCAAACCGGACAGCCCGAACACTGAAGCTTTCTTT. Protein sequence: CSGAKPDSPNTEAFF.

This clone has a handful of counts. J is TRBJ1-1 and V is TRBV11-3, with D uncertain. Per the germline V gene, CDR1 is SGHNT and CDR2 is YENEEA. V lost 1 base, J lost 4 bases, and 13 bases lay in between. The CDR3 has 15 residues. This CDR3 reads CASSLATGRTTEAFF. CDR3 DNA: TGTGCCAGCAGCTTAGCGACCGGTAGGACCACTGAAGCTTTCTTT.

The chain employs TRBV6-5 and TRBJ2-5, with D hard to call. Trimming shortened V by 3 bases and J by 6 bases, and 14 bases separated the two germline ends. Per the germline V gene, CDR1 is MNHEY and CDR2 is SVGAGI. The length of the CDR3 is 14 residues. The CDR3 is CASSYSRLIKTQYF. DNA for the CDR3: TGTGCCAGCAGTTATAGCCGGTTGATTAAGACCCAGTACTTC.

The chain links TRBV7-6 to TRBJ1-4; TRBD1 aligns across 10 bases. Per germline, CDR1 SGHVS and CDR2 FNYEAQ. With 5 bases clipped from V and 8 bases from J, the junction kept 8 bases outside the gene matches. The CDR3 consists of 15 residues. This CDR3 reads CASSSRDRGLEKLFF. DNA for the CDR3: TGTGCCAGCAGCAGCCGGGACAGGGGATTAGAAAAACTGTTTTTT. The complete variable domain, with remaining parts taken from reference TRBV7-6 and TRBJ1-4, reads GAGVSQSPRYKVTKRGQDVALRCDPISGHVSLYWYRQALGQGPEFLTYFNYEAQQDKSGLPNDRFSAERPEGSISTLTIQRTEQRDSAMYRCASSSRDRGLEKLFFGSGTQLSVL.

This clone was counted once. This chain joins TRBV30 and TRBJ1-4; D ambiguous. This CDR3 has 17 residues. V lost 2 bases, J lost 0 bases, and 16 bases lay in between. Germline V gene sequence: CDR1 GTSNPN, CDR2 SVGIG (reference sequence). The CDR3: CAWSFGQLLTTNEKLFF. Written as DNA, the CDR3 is TGTGCCTGGAGTTTCGGTCAGCTACTTACAACTAATGAAAAACTGTTTTTT.

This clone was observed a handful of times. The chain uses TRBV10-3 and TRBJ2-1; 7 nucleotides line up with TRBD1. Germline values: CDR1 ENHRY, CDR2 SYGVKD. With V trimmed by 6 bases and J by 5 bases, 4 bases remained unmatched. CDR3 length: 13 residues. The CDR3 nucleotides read TGTGCCATCAGCGCGACAGGGAACAATGAGCAGTTCTTC. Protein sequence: CAISATGNNEQFF.

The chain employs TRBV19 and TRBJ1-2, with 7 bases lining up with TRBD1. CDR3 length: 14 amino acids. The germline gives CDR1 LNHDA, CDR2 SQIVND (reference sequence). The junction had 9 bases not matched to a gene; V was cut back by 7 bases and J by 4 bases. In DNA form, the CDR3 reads TGTGCCAGTACATCCAGGGGGGAAGGCTATGGCTACACCTTC. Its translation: CASTSRGEGYGYTF.